This T cell receptor (beta chain) was profiled in a study of cytomegalovirus exposure and HLA in healthy donors. Study-wide points: The authors later found most CMV-associated TCR beta chains appeared HLA-restricted.

Of note for this clone: Its antigen is undetermined.

PCR employed 60 Vbeta and 13 Jbeta primers. Source study methods: There were 70 million to 95 million unique TCR beta chains by a later count, and 10 million to 12 million of them were shared. Assay: immunoSEQ multiplex PCR; the TCRdb copy retains only in-frame clones and omits some. Clone size and the V and J calls come from that table; the DNA yielded D and trimming. The profile shows 150,000 to 160,000 clones, 70% to 90% of them singletons. Sequenced sample: PBMCs. The clonotype was recovered from a woman aged 18-29 years in good health and CMV-seronegative.

The CDR3 region is CALKKSGSYNEQFF. CDR3 in DNA: TGTGCCCTCAAGAAGAGCGGTTCCTACAATGAGCAGTTCTTC. The chain has TRBV27 and TRBJ2-1, with D possibly being TRBD2 (5 bases). The CDR3 length is 14 residues. CDR1 and CDR2 (germline): MNHEY, SMNVEV (reference sequence). Trimming stripped 11 bases from V and 1 base from J, with 15 bases between.